This T cell receptor (beta chain) was found in a study of T cell changes during pregnancy in multiple sclerosis. Clones were read by immunoSEQ multiplex PCR, and TCRdb kept only the in-frame ones, dropping some. The sample lists about 130,000 clones; roughly 96% were seen once. This clone is a singleton in its sample. V lost 6 bases, J lost 3 bases, and 11 bases stayed unmatched. Germline V gene data show CDR1 as MNHEY and CDR2 as SVGAGI. This CDR3 contains 15 residues. The TCR sequence derives from a female donor with multiple sclerosis, enrolled in a pregnancy study. The sequences come from peripheral blood, collected after pregnancy. J is TRBJ2-7 and V is TRBV6-5; 7 bases line up with TRBD1. DNA for the CDR3: TGTGCCAGCAGAGCACTAGGGACAGTGATCTACGAGCAGTACTTC. Protein sequence: CASRALGTVIYEQYF.